This T cell receptor (beta chain) was retrieved from a study of cytomegalovirus exposure and HLA in healthy donors. The table lists this clone with a count of one. What it binds is unknown. Study outcomes and limitations: Later work found that TCR association rates differed between HLA loci; DRB1 had the most and HLA-C the fewest. In vitro, three CMV-associated chains proved specific for CMV antigens.

CDR1 and CDR2 from the germline V gene are SGHTA and FQGTGA. Unmatched junction bases numbered 1, after V lost 3 bases and J lost 5 bases. The CDR3 runs 13 residues. Primers for the PCR totalled 60 Vbeta and 13 Jbeta. Profiling relied on immunoSEQ multiplex PCR, and the TCRdb table lists in-frame clones only, not all of them. The table includes about 130,000 clones, less than 85% detected once. The genes are TRBV7-3 and TRBJ1-5; 7 bases line up with TRBD1. Sequencing used PBMCs. The origin of this receptor is a man aged 18-30 years in good health and CMV-seropositive. CDR3 in DNA: TGTGCCAGCAGCTTCGACAGGGATCAGCCCCAGCATTTT. Translating it yields CASSFDRDQPQHF.